The rows below give T cell receptor beta chains drawn from one sample of a study of T-cell memory formation after mild COVID-19. MiXCR was run by TCRdb on the 5' RACE reads, yielding one entry per CDR3 protein. The table includes more than 150,000 distinct CDR3 sequences, about a fifth detected once. Sequenced: PBMCs or a T cell subset sorted from them (not recorded which). These receptors all stem from an adult woman who had mild COVID-19 (a few samples of this study predate the infection). Cell type and time point are not known. Each CDR3 is given with its conserved first and last residue. A D gene is named only where the DNA matches it firmly. Clone size is given for some rows only: seen once, a few or many times, or a class if the clone is expanded.

cdr3_nt: TGTGCCAGCAGCGTAGCGACAGGGGAAGGCTACGAGCAGTACTTC
cdr3_aa: CASSVATGEGYEQYF
j_call: TRBJ2-7
clone_size: few
d_call: TRBD1
v_call: TRBV9

cdr3_nt: TGTGCCTGGAACCCGACAGGGACGGGTGATGGCTACACCTTC
cdr3_aa: CAWNPTGTGDGYTF
j_call: TRBJ1-2
clone_size: -
d_call: TRBD1
v_call: TRBV30

cdr3_nt: TGCAGCGTTGAGAGCCCCGGGGAAGGCGAGCAGTACTTC
cdr3_aa: CSVESPGEGEQYF
j_call: TRBJ2-7
clone_size: -
d_call: -
v_call: TRBV29-1

cdr3_nt: TGCAGTGTCCCTCGCCCTAGCTTCGGTGAGCAGTTCTTC
cdr3_aa: CSVPRPSFGEQFF
j_call: TRBJ2-1
clone_size: few
d_call: -
v_call: TRBV20-1

cdr3_nt: TGTGCCAGCAGCCAAGAGGGGGACAGGTACCACACAAATCCCAAGACTGAAGCTTTCTTT
cdr3_aa: CASSQEGDRYHTNPKTEAFF
j_call: TRBJ1-1
clone_size: -
d_call: TRBD1
v_call: TRBV4-2

cdr3_nt: TGTGCCAGCAGCCAAGTGACAGTCCTGAACACCGGGGAGCTGTTTTTT
cdr3_aa: CASSQVTVLNTGELFF
j_call: TRBJ2-2
clone_size: few
d_call: -
v_call: TRBV3-1

cdr3_nt: TGTGCCAGCAGTGGTGGGAGCGGGGAGACGGCAGATACGCAGTATTTT
cdr3_aa: CASSGGSGETADTQYF
j_call: TRBJ2-3
clone_size: -
d_call: TRBD2
v_call: TRBV2

cdr3_nt: TGCAGCGTTGATCCCACACCTCTGAACACTGAAGCTTTCTTT
cdr3_aa: CSVDPTPLNTEAFF
j_call: TRBJ1-1
clone_size: -
d_call: -
v_call: TRBV29-1

cdr3_nt: TGTGCCAGCAGCTTAGGAGCGGGAGTGCCCTACAATGAGCAGTTCTTC
cdr3_aa: CASSLGAGVPYNEQFF
j_call: TRBJ2-1
clone_size: many
d_call: TRBD2
v_call: TRBV7-6

cdr3_nt: TGTGCCAGCAGTTTTGGCCAGGGAGGAGACGAGCAGTACTTC
cdr3_aa: CASSFGQGGDEQYF
j_call: TRBJ2-7
clone_size: few
d_call: -
v_call: TRBV27

cdr3_nt: TGTGCCAGCAGTCCGGGACAGGGGTTTAGGGAGACCCAGTACTTC
cdr3_aa: CASSPGQGFRETQYF
j_call: TRBJ2-5
clone_size: -
d_call: TRBD1
v_call: TRBV6-5

cdr3_nt: TGCAGTGCCAGACAGGATAACTATGGCTACACCTTC
cdr3_aa: CSARQDNYGYTF
j_call: TRBJ1-2
clone_size: few
d_call: -
v_call: TRBV20-1

cdr3_nt: TGTGCCAGCAGCCCAGGGGGCTACTATGGCTACACCTTC
cdr3_aa: CASSPGGYYGYTF
j_call: TRBJ1-2
clone_size: -
d_call: TRBD1
v_call: TRBV7-9

cdr3_nt: TGCGCCAGCAGCATGGAAGCGGGGGCTGGGGAGACCCAGTACTTC
cdr3_aa: CASSMEAGAGETQYF
j_call: TRBJ2-5
clone_size: few
d_call: TRBD2
v_call: TRBV5-1

cdr3_nt: TGTGCCAGCAGGGAGCCGGGACTTCAAGAGACCCAGTACTTC
cdr3_aa: CASREPGLQETQYF
j_call: TRBJ2-5
clone_size: few
d_call: -
v_call: TRBV7-9

cdr3_nt: TGCGCCAGCAGCCAAGTCGATAGTTGGAACGCTGAAGCTTTCTTT
cdr3_aa: CASSQVDSWNAEAFF
j_call: TRBJ1-1
clone_size: -
d_call: -
v_call: TRBV4-1

cdr3_nt: TGTGCCAGCAGCTCAGGGGGGGGGAATGAGCAGTTCTTC
cdr3_aa: CASSSGGGNEQFF
j_call: TRBJ2-1
clone_size: many
d_call: -
v_call: TRBV12-3/TRBV12-4

cdr3_nt: TGTGCCAGCAGTTACTCGACTTTGACTCGACCGGAGCAGTTCTTC
cdr3_aa: CASSYSTLTRPEQFF
j_call: TRBJ2-1
clone_size: -
d_call: -
v_call: TRBV6-2/TRBV6-3

cdr3_nt: TGTGCCAGCAGTCCCCAACAGGGGATTCCCTACAATGAGCAGTTCTTC
cdr3_aa: CASSPQQGIPYNEQFF
j_call: TRBJ2-1
clone_size: few
d_call: TRBD1
v_call: TRBV6-5

cdr3_nt: TGTGCCAGCAGCTTAGGGTTCGCGCCGGGGGGCCGTGATACGCAGTATTTT
cdr3_aa: CASSLGFAPGGRDTQYF
j_call: TRBJ2-3
clone_size: -
d_call: -
v_call: TRBV11-2

cdr3_nt: TGTGCCAGCAGCTGGGGCCACGACTTCGCAAATACGCAGTATTTT
cdr3_aa: CASSWGHDFANTQYF
j_call: TRBJ2-3
clone_size: -
d_call: -
v_call: TRBV6-5

cdr3_nt: TGTGCCAGCAGCTTGTTCGGGAGTAGCACTGAAGCTTTCTTT
cdr3_aa: CASSLFGSSTEAFF
j_call: TRBJ1-1
clone_size: -
d_call: -
v_call: TRBV5-5